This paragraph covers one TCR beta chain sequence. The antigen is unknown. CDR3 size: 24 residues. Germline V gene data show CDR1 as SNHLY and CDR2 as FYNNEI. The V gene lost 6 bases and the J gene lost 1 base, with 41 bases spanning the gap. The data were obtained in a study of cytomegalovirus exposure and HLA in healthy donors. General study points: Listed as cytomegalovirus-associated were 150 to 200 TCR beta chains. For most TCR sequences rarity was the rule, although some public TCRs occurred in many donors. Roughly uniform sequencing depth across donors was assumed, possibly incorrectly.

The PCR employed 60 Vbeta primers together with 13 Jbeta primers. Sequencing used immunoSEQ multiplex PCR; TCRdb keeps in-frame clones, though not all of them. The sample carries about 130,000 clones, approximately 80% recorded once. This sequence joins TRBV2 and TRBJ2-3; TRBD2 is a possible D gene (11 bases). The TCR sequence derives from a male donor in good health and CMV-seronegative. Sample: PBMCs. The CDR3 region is CASRTPSGTGVTSGSPTRTDTQYF. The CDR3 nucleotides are TGTGCCAGCAGAACTCCTTCCGGGACAGGGGTAACTAGCGGGAGTCCGACGCGCACAGATACGCAGTATTTT.